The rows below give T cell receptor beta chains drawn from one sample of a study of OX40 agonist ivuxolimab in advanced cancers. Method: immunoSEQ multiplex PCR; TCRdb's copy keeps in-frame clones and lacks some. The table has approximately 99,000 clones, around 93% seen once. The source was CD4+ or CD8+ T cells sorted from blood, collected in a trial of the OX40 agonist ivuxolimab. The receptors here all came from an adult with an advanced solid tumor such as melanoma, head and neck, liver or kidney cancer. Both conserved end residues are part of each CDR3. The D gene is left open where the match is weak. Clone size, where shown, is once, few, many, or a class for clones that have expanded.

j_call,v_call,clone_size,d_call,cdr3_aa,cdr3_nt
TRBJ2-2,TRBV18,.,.,CASSPPSRTVNTGELFF,TGTGCCAGCTCACCACCGTCGAGGACTGTAAACACCGGGGAGCTGTTTTTT
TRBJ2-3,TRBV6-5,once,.,CASSSRGMSTDTQYF,TGTGCCAGCAGTTCCCGGGGAATGAGCACAGATACGCAGTATTTT
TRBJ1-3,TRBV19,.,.,CATTPDSIGNTIYF,TGTGCCACCACTCCCGACTCTATAGGAAACACCATATATTTT
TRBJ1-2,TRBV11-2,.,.,CASSLWGLDYGYTF,TGTGCCAGCAGCTTATGGGGATTGGACTATGGCTACACCTTC
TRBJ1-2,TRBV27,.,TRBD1,CASSLQGAWGYTF,TGTGCCAGCAGTCTACAGGGGGCGTGGGGCTACACCTTC
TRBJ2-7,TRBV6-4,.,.,CASTLVGGRNYEQYF,TGTGCCAGCACCCTAGTTGGGGGAAGAAATTACGAGCAGTACTTC
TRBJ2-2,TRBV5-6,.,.,CASSFQDTGELFF,TGTGCCAGCAGCTTCCAGGACACCGGGGAGCTGTTTTTT
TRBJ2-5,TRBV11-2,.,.,CASSLDSRGTHQETQYF,TGTGCCAGCAGCTTAGACAGTAGGGGAACCCACCAAGAGACCCAGTACTTC
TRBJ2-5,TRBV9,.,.,CASSVGIGGAFETQYF,TGTGCCAGCAGCGTAGGTATAGGGGGAGCGTTTGAGACCCAGTACTTC
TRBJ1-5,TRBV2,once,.,CASSDDRRLQPQHF,TGTGCCAGCAGCGACGACAGGAGACTTCAGCCCCAGCATTTT
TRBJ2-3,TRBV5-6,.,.,CASSSGAYTDTQYF,TGTGCCAGCAGCTCGGGGGCCTACACAGATACGCAGTATTTT
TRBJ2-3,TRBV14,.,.,CASSQVDTQYF,TGTGCCAGCAGCCAAGTGGACACGCAGTATTTT
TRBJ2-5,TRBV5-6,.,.,CASSLGTQETQYF,TGTGCCAGCAGCTTGGGGACCCAAGAGACCCAGTACTTC
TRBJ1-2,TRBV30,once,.,CASPATATGDYGYTF,TGTGCCTCCCCGGCGACCGCGACAGGCGACTATGGCTACACCTTC
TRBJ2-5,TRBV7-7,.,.,CASSLEARETQYF,TGTGCTAGCAGCTTGGAGGCTCGGGAGACCCAGTACTTC
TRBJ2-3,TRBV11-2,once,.,CASSLSRGTDTQYF,TGTGCCAGCAGCTTATCCCGGGGCACAGATACGCAGTATTTT
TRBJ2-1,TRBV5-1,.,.,CASYPHQTYNEQFF,TGCGCCAGCTACCCGCACCAGACCTACAATGAGCAGTTCTTC
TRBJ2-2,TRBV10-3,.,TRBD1,CAISGQGIGTGELFF,TGTGCCATCAGCGGACAGGGAATCGGCACCGGGGAGCTGTTTTTT
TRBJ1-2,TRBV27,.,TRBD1,CASSFIAPGQGASNYGYTF,TGTGCCAGCAGTTTTATCGCTCCGGGACAGGGAGCATCTAACTATGGCTACACCTTC
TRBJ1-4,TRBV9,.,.,CASSPRELTNEKLFF,TGTGCCAGCAGCCCCCGGGAGTTAACTAATGAAAAACTGTTTTTT
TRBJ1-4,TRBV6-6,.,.,CASSSVQGRGGEKLFF,TGTGCCAGCAGTTCGGTACAGGGACGTGGTGGTGAAAAACTGTTTTTT
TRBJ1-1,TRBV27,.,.,CASSLRRGLAPNTEAFF,TGTGCCAGCAGTTTAAGGAGGGGTCTCGCCCCGAACACTGAAGCTTTCTTT
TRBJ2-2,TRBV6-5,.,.,CASSYSRARSGELFF,TGTGCCAGCAGTTACTCGAGAGCCCGATCCGGGGAGCTGTTTTTT
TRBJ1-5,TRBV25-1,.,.,CASSEYRDNQPQHF,TGTGCCAGCAGTGAATACAGGGACAATCAGCCCCAGCATTTT
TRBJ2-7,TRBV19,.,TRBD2,CASSIGTSGNYEQYF,TGTGCCAGTAGTATCGGGACTAGCGGAAACTACGAGCAGTACTTC
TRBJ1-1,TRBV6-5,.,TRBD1,CASTRTGNTEAFF,TGTGCCAGCACTAGGACAGGGAACACTGAAGCTTTCTTT
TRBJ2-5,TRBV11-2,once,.,CASSLLHYQGTQYF,TGTGCCAGCAGCCTCCTACATTACCAAGGGACCCAGTACTTC
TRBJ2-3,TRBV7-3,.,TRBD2,CASSKIAGGPPDTQYF,TGTGCCAGCAGCAAAATAGCGGGAGGGCCCCCAGATACGCAGTATTTT
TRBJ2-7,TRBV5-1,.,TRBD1,CASSGGQGFHEQYF,TGCGCCAGCAGCGGGGGACAGGGATTCCACGAGCAGTACTTC
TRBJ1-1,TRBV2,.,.,CASREGPNTEAFF,TGTGCCAGCAGGGAGGGACCGAACACTGAAGCTTTCTTT
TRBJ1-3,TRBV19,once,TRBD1,CASSGGQVSGNTIYF,TGTGCCAGTAGTGGGGGACAGGTTTCTGGAAACACCATATATTTT
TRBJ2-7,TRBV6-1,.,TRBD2,CASSALAGGSYEQYF,TGTGCCAGCAGTGCCTTAGCGGGAGGCTCCTACGAGCAGTACTTC
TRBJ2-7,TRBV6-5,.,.,CASSYWRRKAYEQYF,TGTGCCAGCAGTTATTGGAGACGGAAAGCCTACGAGCAGTACTTC
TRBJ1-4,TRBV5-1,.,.,CASSHFGSTNEKLFF,TGCGCCAGCAGCCATTTTGGCTCGACTAATGAAAAACTGTTTTTT
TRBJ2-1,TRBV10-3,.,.,CAIRTTGFGEQFF,TGTGCCATCAGGACAACAGGGTTTGGTGAGCAGTTCTTC
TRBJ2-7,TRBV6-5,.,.,CASSYEGGPYSYEQYF,TGTGCCAGCAGTTACGAGGGGGGTCCCTACTCCTACGAGCAGTACTTC
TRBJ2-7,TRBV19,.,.,CASSVKTGLNSYEQYF,TGTGCCAGTAGTGTCAAAACGGGACTGAACTCCTACGAGCAGTACTTC
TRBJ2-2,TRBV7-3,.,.,CASSSQLGELFF,TGTGCCAGCAGCTCTCAACTCGGGGAGCTGTTTTTT
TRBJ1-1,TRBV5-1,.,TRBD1,CASSQGAAGNTEAFF,TGCGCCAGCAGCCAGGGGGCGGCGGGGAACACTGAAGCTTTCTTT
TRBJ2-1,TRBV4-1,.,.,CAIRQGAVNEQFF,TGCGCCATACGGCAGGGAGCGGTCAATGAGCAGTTCTTC
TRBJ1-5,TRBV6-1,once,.,CASMPLGGRNQPQHF,TGTGCCAGCATGCCCCTCGGGGGCAGAAATCAGCCCCAGCATTTT
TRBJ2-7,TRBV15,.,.,CATSREPPGHRSYEQYF,TGTGCCACCAGCAGAGAACCTCCGGGACATCGCTCCTACGAGCAGTACTTC
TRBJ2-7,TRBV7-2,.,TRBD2,CASSPPSGYEQYF,TGTGCCAGCAGCCCCCCTAGCGGCTACGAGCAGTACTTC
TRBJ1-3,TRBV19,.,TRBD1,CASSSDRVRSTSSGNTIYF,TGTGCCAGTAGTAGCGACAGGGTTCGGTCAACGAGCTCTGGAAACACCATATATTTT
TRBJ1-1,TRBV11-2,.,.,CASSLEGGTEAFF,TGTGCCAGCAGCTTAGAGGGGGGCACTGAAGCTTTCTTT
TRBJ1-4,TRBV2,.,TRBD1,CASSEVTGGVEKLFF,TGTGCCAGCAGTGAAGTCACAGGGGGAGTTGAAAAACTGTTTTTT
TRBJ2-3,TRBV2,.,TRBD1,CASRRLPGQGTDTQYF,TGTGCCAGCAGGCGCCTTCCGGGACAGGGGACAGATACGCAGTATTTT
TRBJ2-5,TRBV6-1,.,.,CASSEARGGRETQYF,TGTGCCAGCAGTGAAGCCAGGGGGGGCCGCGAGACCCAGTACTTC
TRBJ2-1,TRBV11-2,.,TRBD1,CASSLGTGVGHEQFF,TGTGCCAGCAGCTTAGGGACAGGGGTCGGTCATGAGCAGTTCTTC
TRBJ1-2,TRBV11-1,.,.,CASSYSDNYGYTF,TGTGCCAGCAGCTACTCTGACAACTATGGCTACACCTTC
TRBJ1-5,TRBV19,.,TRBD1,CASSLRQGNQPQHF,TGTGCCAGTAGTTTACGACAGGGGAATCAGCCCCAGCATTTT
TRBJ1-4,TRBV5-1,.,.,CASSYGQPNEKLFF,TGCGCCAGCAGCTACGGACAGCCAAATGAAAAACTGTTTTTT
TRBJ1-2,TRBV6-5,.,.,CASSYGLYYGYTF,TGTGCCAGCAGTTATGGACTGTACTATGGCTACACCTTC
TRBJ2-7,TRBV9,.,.,CASSVDPWYEQYF,TGTGCCAGCAGCGTAGACCCCTGGTACGAGCAGTACTTC
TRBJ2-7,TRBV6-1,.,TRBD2,CASSESASGSYEQYF,TGTGCCAGCAGTGAATCCGCTAGCGGCTCCTACGAGCAGTACTTC
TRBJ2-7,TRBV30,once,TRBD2,CAWRAGVSEQYF,TGTGCCTGGAGGGCGGGGGTGTCCGAGCAGTACTTC
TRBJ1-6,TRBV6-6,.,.,CASIKRSGPLNSPLHF,TGTGCCAGCATTAAGCGTTCGGGGCCTCTTAATTCACCCCTCCACTTT
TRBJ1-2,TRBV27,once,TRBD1,CASSSRQGDYGYTF,TGTGCCAGCAGTTCCCGACAGGGGGACTATGGCTACACCTTC
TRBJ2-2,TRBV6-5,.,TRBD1,CASTGTGGWSGELFF,TGTGCCAGCACCGGGACAGGGGGCTGGTCCGGGGAGCTGTTTTTT